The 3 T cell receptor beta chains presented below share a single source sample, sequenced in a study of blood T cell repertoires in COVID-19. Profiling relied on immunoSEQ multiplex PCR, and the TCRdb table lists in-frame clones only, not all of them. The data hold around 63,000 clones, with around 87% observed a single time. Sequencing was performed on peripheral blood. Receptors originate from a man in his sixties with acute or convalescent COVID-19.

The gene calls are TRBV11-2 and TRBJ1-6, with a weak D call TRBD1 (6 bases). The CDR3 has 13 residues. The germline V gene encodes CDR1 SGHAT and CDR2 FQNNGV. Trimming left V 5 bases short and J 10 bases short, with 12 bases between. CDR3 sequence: CASSLRGASPLHF. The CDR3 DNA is TGTGCCAGCAGCCTCCGGGGGGCCTCACCCCTCCACTTT.

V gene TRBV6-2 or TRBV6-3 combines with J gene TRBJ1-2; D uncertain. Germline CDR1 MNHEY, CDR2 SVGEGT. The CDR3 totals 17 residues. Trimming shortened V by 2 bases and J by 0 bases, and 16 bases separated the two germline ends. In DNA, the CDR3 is TGTGCCAGCAGTTACCCTGTAGGGAGTACATCTAACTATGGCTACACCTTC. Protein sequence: CASSYPVGSTSNYGYTF.

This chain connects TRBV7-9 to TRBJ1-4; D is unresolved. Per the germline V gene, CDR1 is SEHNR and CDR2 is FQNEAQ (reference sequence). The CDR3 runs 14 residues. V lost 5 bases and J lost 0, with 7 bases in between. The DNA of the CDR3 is TGTGCCAGCAGCGTCGGTGCAACTAATGAAAAACTGTTTTTT. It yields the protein CASSVGATNEKLFF.